Below are 3 T cell receptor beta chains sequenced from a single sample in a study of Graves' ophthalmopathy and Graves' hyperthyroidism. As the template, RNA transcripts were used to amplify TCR beta CDR3 regions. First-round RT-PCR used HTBI primers; second-round multiplex PCR followed. TCRdb recomputed calls from the multiplex PCR reads with MiXCR, one row per CDR3 protein. The table shows 400,000 to 450,000 distinct CDR3 sequences, with 21% occurring only once. The material sequenced was peripheral blood. The receptor source for this set is a woman between 18 and 29 years old with stable Graves' hyperthyroidism.

The sample holds many counts of this clonotype. V gene TRBV5-1 combines with J gene TRBJ1-3, with a tentative D call TRBD1 (6 bases). This CDR3 spans 16 amino acids. Germline V gene lookup returns CDR1 SGHRS and CDR2 YFSETQ. V was clipped by 0 bases and J by 1 base, with 11 bases between them. CDR3 in DNA: TGCGCCAGCAGCTTGGGCAACACAGGGTCTGGAAACACCATATATTTT. It encodes CASSLGNTGSGNTIYF.

The chain carries TRBV6-1 and TRBJ1-5; tentatively, D is TRBD1 (5 bases). Germline-derived CDR1 and CDR2 are MNHNS and SASEGT. There are 21 residues in the CDR3. Trimming took 2 bases from V and 0 from J, leaving 26 bases between them. CDR3: CASSERVNPPVGTYSNQPQHF. The CDR3 nucleotides are TGTGCCAGCAGTGAACGGGTTAATCCGCCGGTTGGGACGTATAGCAATCAGCCCCAGCATTTT.

J is TRBJ2-5 and V is TRBV12-3 or TRBV12-4; D not resolved. V was cut by 7 bases and J by 4 bases, with 19 bases left in between. The CDR3 is 15 residues long. CDR3 sequence reads: CASTRRVGGLETQYF. The CDR3 DNA reads as TGTGCCAGCACCCGTAGGGTGGGCGGATTAGAGACCCAGTACTTC.